This record covers a single T cell receptor (beta chain). The data derive from a study of cytomegalovirus exposure and HLA in healthy donors. At the level of the study: The 120 or so validation repertoires were produced on the same platform as the roughly 700 repertoires of the first cohort. This was reported in a later analysis.

The repertoire was sequenced with immunoSEQ multiplex PCR; TCRdb's copy has only in-frame clones and lacks some. The sample records about 350,000 clones, around 90% being singletons. Germline CDR1 and CDR2: SGHNT and YYREEE (reference sequence). The CDR3 has 16 amino acids. V gave up 0 bases and J gave up 5 bases; unmatched junction bases: 4. The chain combines TRBV5-4 with TRBJ1-4; TRBD1 aligns across 10 bases. This TCR came from a woman in her twenties or thirties in good health and CMV-seropositive. Sequenced sample: PBMCs. CDR3 protein: CASSLGWGQGNEKLFF. CDR3 DNA: TGTGCCAGCAGCTTGGGATGGGGACAGGGGAATGAAAAACTGTTTTTT.